A single sample is the source of the 9 T cell receptor beta chains below, sequenced in a study of blood T cell repertoires in COVID-19. Sequenced by immunoSEQ multiplex PCR; TCRdb stores in-frame clones only, minus some. Of approximately 270,000 clones listed, 89% are singletons. Material for sequencing was peripheral blood. The receptors here all came from a man aged 50-60 years with acute or convalescent COVID-19.

CDR3 DNA: TGTGCCAGCAGCTTAGAAGGCTTGGTACAGAACACAGATACGCAGTATTTT. Its protein is CASSLEGLVQNTDTQYF. The chain recombines TRBV7-9 with TRBJ2-3; D unresolved. This CDR3 has 17 residues. Germline lookup yields CDR1 SEHNR and CDR2 FQNEAQ (reference sequence). V lost 1 base to trimming and J lost 2 bases, with 16 bases between them.

The chain uses TRBV5-1 and TRBJ2-5; the match to TRBD1 covers 9 bases. Trimming at V came to 4 bases and at J to 5 bases, leaving 9 bases not matched to a gene. Germline CDR1 reads SGHRS; CDR2 reads YFSETQ. This CDR3 is 15 amino acids long. The CDR3 is CASSPLPTGGETQYF. The CDR3 coding sequence is TGCGCCAGCAGCCCATTACCCACAGGGGGCGAGACCCAGTACTTC.

The chain links TRBV7-2 to TRBJ2-5; D is possibly TRBD1 (6 bases). Deletions cut 4 bases from V and 5 bases from J, with 14 bases between. The CDR3 has 14 residues. CDR1 is SGHTA, CDR2 FQGNSA, per germline. The CDR3 DNA reads TGTGCCAGCAGCTATCAGGGGACCAAGGAGACCCAGTACTTC. It codes for CASSYQGTKETQYF. Combining the CDR3 with reference TRBV7-2 and TRBJ2-5 gives the whole variable domain GAGVSQSPSNKVTEKGKDVELRCDPISGHTALYWYRQSLGQGLEFLIYFQGNSAPDKSGLPSDRFSAERTGGSVSTLTIQRTQQEDSAVYLCASSYQGTKETQYFGPGTRLLVL.

The genes are TRBV2 and TRBJ1-4, with 8 bases identical to TRBD1. The germline CDR1 and CDR2 sequences are SNHLY and FYNNEI. This CDR3 is built from 15 residues. V trimming: 2 bases; J trimming: 7 bases; junction bases outside the gene matches: 6. The CDR3 is CASSEQGQEVEKLFF. CDR3 in DNA: TGTGCCAGCAGTGAACAGGGACAGGAAGTTGAAAAACTGTTTTTT.

Details on this clone: One end of the junction varies from germline; a read error may be responsible. The chain links TRBV6-2 or TRBV6-3 to TRBJ2-3, with a possible D match to TRBD1 (6 bases). The V gene's germline CDR1 is MNHEY and CDR2 SVGEGT. This CDR3 has 12 amino acids. CDR3 in DNA: TGTGCCAGCAGTTACAAGACAGGTACGCAGTATTTT. Amino acid sequence: CASSYKTGTQYF.

This chain links TRBV6-1 with TRBJ1-1; D call uncertain. The V end was cut by 1 base, the J end by 4 bases, with 10 bases between. Germline V gene data show CDR1 as MNHNS and CDR2 as SASEGT. This CDR3 contains 14 residues. The CDR3 nucleotides read TGTGCCAGCAGTGAAGGGCCACAAACCACTGAAGCTTTCTTT. As protein: CASSEGPQTTEAFF.

This chain joins TRBV19 and TRBJ1-1; 9 bases fit TRBD1. The V gene's germline CDR1 is LNHDA and CDR2 SQIVND (reference sequence). The CDR3 has 15 residues. The junction had 7 bases not matched to a gene; V was cut back by 3 bases and J by 5 bases. CDR3 protein: CASSIQGQGQTEAFF. Written as DNA, the CDR3 is TGTGCCAGTAGTATCCAGGGACAGGGACAAACTGAAGCTTTCTTT. Complete variable domain (other parts from reference TRBV19 and TRBJ1-1): DGGITQSPKYLFRKEGQNVTLSCEQNLNHDAMYWYRQDPGQGLRLIYYSQIVNDFQKGDIAEGYSVSREKKESFPLTVTSAQKNPTAFYLCASSIQGQGQTEAFFGQGTRLTVV.

The chain joins TRBV30 to TRBJ1-2, with D possibly matching TRBD1 (5 bases). Germline CDR1 is GTSNPN and CDR2 is SVGIG (reference sequence). The V and J ends lost 5 bases and 0 bases respectively, with 16 bases between them. The CDR3 has 15 residues. The CDR3 DNA reads as TGTGCCTGGGATATGGGGCGGCAAGCTAACTATGGCTACACCTTC. Its translation is CAWDMGRQANYGYTF.

The rearrangement links TRBV7-8 to TRBJ1-2, with 12 bases matching TRBD1. CDR1 and CDR2 (germline): SGHVS, FQNEAQ. With 3 bases clipped from V and 6 bases from J, the junction kept 11 bases outside the gene matches. The CDR3 is 17 residues long. This chain's CDR3 is CASSFLRSGTGGNGYTF. The CDR3 nucleotides are TGTGCCAGCAGCTTTTTAAGATCCGGGACAGGGGGCAATGGCTACACCTTC. The variable domain in full, completed from reference TRBV7-8 and TRBJ1-2, reads GAGVSQSPRYKVAKRGQDVALRCDPISGHVSLFWYQQALGQGPEFLTYFQNEAQLDKSGLPSDRFFAERPEGSVSTLKIQRTQQEDSAVYLCASSFLRSGTGGNGYTFGSGTRLTVV.